This T cell receptor (beta chain) came from a study of shared clonotypes between healthy human individuals (dated by TCRdb to the early 2020s). About the full investigation: Three men and a couple of women, aged 18 to 49 years, made up the cohort. To increase sequencing depth and limit assay-specific biases, TCR repertoire library preparation and sequencing were carried out by different laboratories using diverse techniques. For each donor, three plates each were used for CD4 naive and CD4 memory, two plates were used for CD8 naive, and one plate was used for CD8 memory. Between about 0.94 and 8.9 billion PBMCs per donor were obtained by leukapheresis. To estimate repertoire size and how much clonotypes are shared between individuals, the study performed deep sequencing of blood TCR repertoires from five healthy adults.

General findings and caveats noted by the study authors: Sampling was restricted to blood, and TCR repertoires in tissue are likely to differ from TCR repertoires in blood. Roughly 5% of naive CD4, roughly 3.5% of naive CD8, 2.3% of memory CD4, and more than 0.35% of memory CD8 clonotypes were shared across several donors. Pairwise subsampling led to the expectation that sequencing depth would affect the degree of clonotype sharing among donors. Larger estimated clonotype richness was generally found for naive subsets than for memory subsets. The small number of donors limited the genetic and exposure-history diversity represented. Clonotypes shared by all four sorted-subset donors showed higher generation probabilities than non-shared clonotypes. Rarefaction of sorted-subset datasets indicated incomplete sequencing despite the large sequencing depth.

With respect to this clone: No cognate antigen has been identified for it. No base qualities exist here, and no much larger clone lies one base off it.

Healthy HIV-negative adults with no recently reported acute infections or vaccinations were included as donors. Every donor was a Caucasian adult residing in Nashville, Tennessee, USA. CD4+ T cells were enriched by magnetic negative selection; naive cells were then positively selected on CD45RA, and the negative fraction formed the memory subset. Blood was obtained by leukapheresis, after which PBMCs were separated by Ficoll-Histopaque density gradient centrifugation and cryopreserved in liquid nitrogen vapor phase. Analytical flow cytometry was used to check the purity and quantity of every magnetically sorted T cell population. Each sorted fraction had its genomic DNA isolated and then quantified by UV absorbance on a Nanodrop 2000c. TCR CDR3 regions were amplified from genomic DNA by multiplex PCR using the deep immunoSEQ assay. Extracted genomic DNA from each cell subset was distributed evenly across all wells of several immunoSEQ 96-well plates, and each plate was treated as a replicate. Each replicate PCR for sorted subsets received about 220 ng genomic DNA, equal to about 30,000 T cell genomes. Purified libraries were measured with a Qubit 3.0 fluorometer, size-checked on a Bioanalyzer 2100, and measured again with the KAPA Library Quantification kit. Each immunoSEQ 96-well plate was sequenced on its own single-read 150-cycle Illumina NextSeq 550 flow cell. For the original study's pipeline: Because only junctional sequences without quality scores were contained in the immunoSEQ output, filtering matching that applied to full-length reads could not be performed. Sequences were annotated with PyIR, a Python wrapper for IgBLAST v1.9, and V/J genes and CDR3 were assigned using IMGT germline references. Reads were removed for weak V/J assignments (E-value above 1e-6), missing CDR3, stop codons, out-of-frame junctions, or ambiguous translated residues. V3J clonotypes were defined as sequences sharing an identical inferred V gene, J gene, and CDR3 amino acid sequence. Percentage overlap between repertoires was computed as shared unique clonotypes divided by the size of the smaller repertoire. RTK rarefaction, the Chao1 estimator, and Recon v2.1 estimates of unobserved clonotypes were used to assess repertoire richness. OLGA was used to compute generation probabilities for all TCRbeta clonotypes that the gDNA method yielded from a handful of donors. TCRdb mirrors the immuneACCESS table, restricted to in-frame sequences. Some clones are absent from its copies; in checked studies, under half trace to an unresolved V gene, and the reason for the others is unknown. D and trimming were read from the DNA, whereas the V and J calls and clone size are those reported in that table. A total of about 1 million clones appear in this sample, around 75% of them only once. Around 1.5% of the sample belongs to the ten largest clones.

Specimen: memory CD4+ T cells sorted from blood. In the paper's terms, the cell subset or site label means: CD45RA-negative fraction. This receptor was identified in a man younger than 30 in good health.

CDR3 sequence: CATSGGHGYTF. The nucleotides are TGTGCCACATCAGGGGGCCATGGCTACACCTTC. In this chain, TRBV6-1 is recombined with TRBJ1-2; 8 nucleotides in the junction match TRBD1. There are 11 amino acids in the CDR3, from cysteine to phenylalanine inclusive. Just the 33-base CDR3 DNA is kept, in frame starting at base 1. Trimming takes 10 bases off V and 6 bases off J; junction bases not matched to a gene: 4. CDR1 and CDR2 (MNHNS, SASEGT) derive from the germline V gene.